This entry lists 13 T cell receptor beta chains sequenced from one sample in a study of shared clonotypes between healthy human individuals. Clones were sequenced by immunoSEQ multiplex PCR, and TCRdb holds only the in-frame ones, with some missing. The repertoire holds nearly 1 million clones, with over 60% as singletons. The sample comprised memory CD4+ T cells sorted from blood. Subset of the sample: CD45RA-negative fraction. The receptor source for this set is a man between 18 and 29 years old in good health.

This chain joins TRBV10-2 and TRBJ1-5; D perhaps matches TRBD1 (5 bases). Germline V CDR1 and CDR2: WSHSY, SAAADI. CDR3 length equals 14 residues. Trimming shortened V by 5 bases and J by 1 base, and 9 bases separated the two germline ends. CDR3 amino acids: CASSRDGSNQPQHF. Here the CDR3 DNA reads TGCGCCAGCAGTCGGGACGGGAGCAATCAGCCCCAGCATTTT.

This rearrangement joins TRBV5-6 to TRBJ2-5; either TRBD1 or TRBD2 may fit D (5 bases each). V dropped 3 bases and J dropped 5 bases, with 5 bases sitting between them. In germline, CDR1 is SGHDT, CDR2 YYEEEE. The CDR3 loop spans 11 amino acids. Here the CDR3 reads CASSWGETQYF. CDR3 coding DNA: TGTGCCAGCAGCTGGGGGGAGACCCAGTACTTC.

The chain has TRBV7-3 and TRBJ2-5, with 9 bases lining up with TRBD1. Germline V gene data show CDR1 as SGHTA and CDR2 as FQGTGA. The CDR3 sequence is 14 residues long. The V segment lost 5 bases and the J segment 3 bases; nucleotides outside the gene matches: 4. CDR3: CASSKGQGKETQYF. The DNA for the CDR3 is TGTGCCAGCAGCAAGGGACAGGGAAAAGAGACCCAGTACTTC.

CDR3 in DNA: TGTGCCAGCAGTGTATCGGACAGGGGCCCCTCTAACTATGGCTACACCTTC. It translates to CASSVSDRGPSNYGYTF. The V call is TRBV6-1, the J call TRBJ1-2; 9 bases match TRBD1. Germline CDR1 reads MNHNS; CDR2 reads SASEGT. This CDR3 has 17 residues. J was trimmed by 0 bases and V by 4 bases; bases with no gene match: 9.

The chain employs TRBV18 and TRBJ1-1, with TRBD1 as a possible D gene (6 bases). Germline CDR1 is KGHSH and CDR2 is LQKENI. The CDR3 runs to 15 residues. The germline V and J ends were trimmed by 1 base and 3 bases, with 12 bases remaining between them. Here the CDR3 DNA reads TGTGCCAGCTCACCACGTCAGGGGATAGACACTGAAGCTTTCTTT. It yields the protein CASSPRQGIDTEAFF.

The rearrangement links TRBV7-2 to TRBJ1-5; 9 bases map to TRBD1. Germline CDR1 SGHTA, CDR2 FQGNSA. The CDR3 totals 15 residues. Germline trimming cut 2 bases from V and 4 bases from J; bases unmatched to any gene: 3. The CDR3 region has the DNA TGTGCCAGCAGCTTAAAACAGGGGGCGAATCAGCCCCAGCATTTT. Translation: CASSLKQGANQPQHF.

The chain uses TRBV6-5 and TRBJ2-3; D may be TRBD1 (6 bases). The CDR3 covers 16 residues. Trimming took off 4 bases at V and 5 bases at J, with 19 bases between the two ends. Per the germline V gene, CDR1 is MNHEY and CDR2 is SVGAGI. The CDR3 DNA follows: TGTGCCAGCAGTTCCGGGACACAGTTAGTGATAGATACGCAGTATTTT. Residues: CASSSGTQLVIDTQYF.

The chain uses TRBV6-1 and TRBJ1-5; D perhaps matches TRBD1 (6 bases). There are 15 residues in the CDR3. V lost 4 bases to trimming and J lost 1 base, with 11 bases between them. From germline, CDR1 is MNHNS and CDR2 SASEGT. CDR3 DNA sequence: TGTGCCAGCAGTGTCCTCAGGGGAAGCAATCAGCCCCAGCATTTT. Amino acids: CASSVLRGSNQPQHF.

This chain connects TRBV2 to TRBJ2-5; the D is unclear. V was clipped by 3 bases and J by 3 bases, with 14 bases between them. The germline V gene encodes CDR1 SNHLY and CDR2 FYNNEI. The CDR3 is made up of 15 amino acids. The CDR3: CASSDSWTSKETQYF. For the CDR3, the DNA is TGTGCCAGCAGTGATAGTTGGACGTCTAAAGAGACCCAGTACTTC.

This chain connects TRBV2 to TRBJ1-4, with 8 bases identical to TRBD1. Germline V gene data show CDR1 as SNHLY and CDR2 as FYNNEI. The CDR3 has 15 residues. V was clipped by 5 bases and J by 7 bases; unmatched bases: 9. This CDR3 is CASSPDRARREKLFF. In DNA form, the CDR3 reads TGTGCCAGCAGTCCGGACAGGGCGAGGCGTGAAAAACTGTTTTTT.

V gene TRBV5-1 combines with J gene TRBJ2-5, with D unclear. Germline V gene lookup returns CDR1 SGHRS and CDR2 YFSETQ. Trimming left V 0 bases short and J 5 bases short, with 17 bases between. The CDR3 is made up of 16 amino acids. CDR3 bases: TGCGCCAGCAGCTTGGGCTCCTTGGGGTCCGGCGAGACCCAGTACTTC. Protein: CASSLGSLGSGETQYF.

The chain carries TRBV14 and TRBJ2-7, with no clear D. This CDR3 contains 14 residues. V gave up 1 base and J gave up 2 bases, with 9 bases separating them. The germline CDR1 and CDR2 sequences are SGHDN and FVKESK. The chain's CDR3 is CASSQGSPPYEQYF. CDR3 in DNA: TGTGCCAGCAGCCAAGGTAGCCCACCCTACGAGCAGTACTTC.

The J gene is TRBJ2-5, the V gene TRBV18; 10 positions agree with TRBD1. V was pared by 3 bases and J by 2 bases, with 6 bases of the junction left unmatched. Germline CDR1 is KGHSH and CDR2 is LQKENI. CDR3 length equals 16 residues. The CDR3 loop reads CASSPLTGGDQETQYF. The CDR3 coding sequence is TGTGCCAGCTCACCTCTGACAGGGGGCGATCAAGAGACCCAGTACTTC.